Listed here are 24 T cell receptor beta chains from one sample, sequenced in a study of blood T cell repertoires in COVID-19. TCRdb keeps only in-frame clones here, not all; method: immunoSEQ multiplex PCR. The sample holds 250,000 to 300,000 clones, roughly 83% seen once. Sequenced sample: peripheral blood. The source is a man in his sixties who had recovered from COVID-19.

The chain couples TRBV6-5 to TRBJ2-3; TRBD2 aligns across 8 bases. Trimming at V came to 6 bases and at J to 2 bases, leaving 7 bases not matched to a gene. This CDR3 contains 15 residues. Germline V gene lookup returns CDR1 MNHEY and CDR2 SVGAGI. CDR3 sequence (DNA): TGTGCCAGCAGGGCAACTAGCGGCCACACAGATACGCAGTATTTT. Its protein is CASRATSGHTDTQYF.

This clone occurred a few times. V and J are TRBV5-1 and TRBJ1-3, with D perhaps TRBD1 (6 bases). Trimming cost V 2 bases and J 0 bases, with 9 bases left between them. Looked up from germline, CDR1 is SGHRS and CDR2 is YFSETQ. There are 15 residues in the CDR3. CDR3 coding DNA: TGCGCCAGCAGCTTAGGACAGTTCTCTGGAAACACCATATATTTT. As protein: CASSLGQFSGNTIYF.

The rearrangement joins TRBV10-2 to TRBJ2-2; TRBD1 agrees at 9 bases. V gave up 6 bases and J gave up 4 bases; unmatched junction bases: 3. Germline loops: CDR1 WSHSY, CDR2 SAAADI. CDR3 length equals 14 residues. DNA of the CDR3: TGCGCCAGCAGCTGGGACAGGGTCACCGGGGAGCTGTTTTTT. Translating it yields CASSWDRVTGELFF.

This chain connects TRBV18 to TRBJ2-1; the D gene is possibly TRBD1 (5 bases). The CDR3 extends over 14 amino acids. Germline V gene data show CDR1 as KGHSH and CDR2 as LQKENI. V lost 4 bases to trimming and J lost 3 bases, with 10 bases between them. In nucleotides, the CDR3 is TGTGCCAGCTCACTAAACAGGATCTACAATGAGCAGTTCTTC. This translates into CASSLNRIYNEQFF.

The chain couples TRBV6-1 to TRBJ2-1, with 9 bases fitting TRBD2. V trimming: 0 bases; J trimming: 8 bases; junction bases outside the gene matches: 5. Germline CDR1 reads MNHNS; CDR2 reads SASEGT. The CDR3 consists of 15 residues. The CDR3 DNA reads TGTGCCAGCAGTGAAGCGGCGGGGGGGCAGGATGAGCAGTTCTTC. Protein sequence: CASSEAAGGQDEQFF.

This clone appeared a single time. The chain recombines TRBV15 with TRBJ2-1, with 12 bases identical to TRBD2. V was clipped by 7 bases and J by 9 bases; unmatched bases: 7. The length of the CDR3 is 14 residues. Germline CDR1 is LNHNV and CDR2 is YYDKDF (reference sequence). CDR3 DNA sequence: TGTGCCACCATCGGACTAGCGGGGATTGGTGAGCAGTTCTTC. This encodes CATIGLAGIGEQFF. Looking up the rest from reference TRBV15 and TRBJ2-1 gives the full variable domain: DAMVIQNPRYQVTQFGKPVTLSCSQTLNHNVMYWYQQKSSQAPKLLFHYYDKDFNNEADTPDNFQSRRPNTSFCFLDIRSPGLGDTAMYLCATIGLAGIGEQFFGPGTRLTVL.

In nucleotides, the CDR3 is TGTGCCACCAGCATACGGACAGCGTATGGCTACACCTTC. Its protein is CATSIRTAYGYTF. This chain links TRBV15 with TRBJ1-2, with a weak D call TRBD1 (6 bases). Germline V gene lookup returns CDR1 LNHNV and CDR2 YYDKDF (reference sequence). CDR3 length: 13 residues. V lost 4 bases and J lost 5, with 11 bases in between.

V usage is TRBV11-2 and J usage is TRBJ2-5; TRBD2 matches at 7 bases. The J segment lost 0 bases and the V segment lost 5 bases, leaving 6 bases of the junction unmatched. The CDR3 totals 15 residues. Germline CDR1 reads SGHAT; CDR2 reads FQNNGV. In DNA form, the CDR3 reads TGTGCCAGCAGCCGCACGGCGGGGGACCAAGAGACCCAGTACTTC. It translates to CASSRTAGDQETQYF.

V and J are TRBV3-1 (or the pseudogene TRBV3-2) and TRBJ2-2, with 9 bases lining up with TRBD1. The germline gives CDR1 LGHDT, CDR2 YNNKEL (reference sequence). V was pared by 4 bases and J by 0 bases, with 6 bases of the junction left unmatched. The CDR3 spans 17 residues. The DNA for the CDR3 is TGTGCCAGCAGCCTACAAAGGACAGGGGCGAACACCGGGGAGCTGTTTTTT. Its translation: CASSLQRTGANTGELFF.

V usage is TRBV6-5 and J usage is TRBJ2-5, with 11 positions matching TRBD2. J gave up 5 bases and V 7 bases, and 6 bases lay outside the gene matches. The CDR3 has 14 residues. Germline assignment: CDR1 MNHEY and CDR2 SVGAGI. DNA for the CDR3: TGTGCCAGCATACCACTAGCGGGAGTGGAGACCCAGTACTTC. Amino acids: CASIPLAGVETQYF.

The chain uses TRBV3-1 (or the pseudogene TRBV3-2) and TRBJ2-5; D gene ambiguous. The V gene's germline CDR1 is LGHDT and CDR2 YNNKEL (reference sequence). This CDR3 comprises 12 residues. Trimming pared 4 bases from V and 4 bases from J, leaving 7 bases between. CDR3 region: CASSRLPETQYF. The DNA of the CDR3 is TGTGCCAGCAGCCGGCTGCCAGAGACCCAGTACTTC.

The chain employs TRBV15 and TRBJ2-2, with 7 bases fitting TRBD2. Trimming removed 2 bases from V and 6 bases from J; junction bases left unmatched: 18. CDR1 is LNHNV and CDR2 is YYDKDF in the germline V gene (reference sequence). CDR3 size: 19 residues. The CDR3 loop is CATSRTMRTSSRASGELFF. In DNA, the CDR3 is TGTGCCACCAGCAGAACGATGAGGACTAGTTCAAGGGCGTCCGGGGAGCTGTTTTTT.

The rearrangement joins TRBV5-1 to TRBJ2-2; 8 bases are a match to TRBD1. The CDR3 has 15 residues. Looked up from germline, CDR1 is SGHRS and CDR2 is YFSETQ. V gave up 4 bases and J gave up 6 bases; unmatched junction bases: 8. Here the CDR3 reads CASSKDRERAGELFF. The CDR3 DNA reads TGCGCCAGCAGCAAGGACAGGGAAAGGGCCGGGGAGCTGTTTTTT.

The V and J genes are TRBV2 and TRBJ2-3; D is unresolved. The CDR3 is 12 amino acids. The ends were cut back, 4 bases at V and 7 bases at J, with 9 bases in the middle. CDR1 and CDR2 from the germline V gene are SNHLY and FYNNEI. CDR3 amino acids: CASSVPTHTQYF. The CDR3 DNA reads as TGTGCCAGCAGTGTCCCTACCCATACGCAGTATTTT.

This rearrangement joins TRBV6-5 to TRBJ2-6; tentative D call: TRBD1 (6 bases). This CDR3 is built from 15 residues. CDR1 is MNHEY, CDR2 SVGAGI, per germline. Trimming cost V 4 bases and J 1 base, with 8 bases left between them. CDR3 residues: CASSSTGSGANVLTF. The CDR3 nucleotides are TGTGCCAGCAGTTCTACAGGGTCTGGGGCCAACGTCCTGACTTTC.

Concerning this clone itself: At the DNA level, this CDR3 is encoded by other sequences in the same sample as well. The J gene is TRBJ2-3, the V gene TRBV5-1; no reliable D call. CDR3 length: 14 amino acids. The germline V and J ends were trimmed by 0 bases and 2 bases, with 7 bases remaining between them. Looked up from germline, CDR1 is SGHRS and CDR2 is YFSETQ. The CDR3 loop reads CASSLDSPTDTQYF. The DNA of the CDR3 is TGCGCCAGCAGCTTGGACAGCCCCACAGATACGCAGTATTTT.

V gene TRBV19 combines with J gene TRBJ2-2; D is ambiguous. In germline, CDR1 is LNHDA, CDR2 SQIVND (reference sequence). V shed 6 bases and J shed 0 bases, with 17 bases lying between them. The CDR3 runs to 17 residues. CDR3 bases: TGTGCCAGTAGCCGCGGCCACCAGACCGCGAACACCGGGGAGCTGTTTTTT. Its protein product is CASSRGHQTANTGELFF.

The rearrangement joins TRBV7-3 to TRBJ1-2; 9 bases are shared with TRBD1. The junction had 7 bases not matched to a gene; V was cut back by 6 bases and J by 8 bases. The CDR3 is made up of 13 amino acids. CDR1 and CDR2 (germline): SGHTA, FQGTGA. The CDR3: CASSRTGDGGYTF. Written as DNA, the CDR3 is TGTGCCAGCAGTCGGACAGGGGATGGCGGCTACACCTTC.

This chain links TRBV30 with TRBJ1-2; D may be TRBD1 (5 bases). Trimming shortened V by 0 bases and J by 5 bases, and 16 bases separated the two germline ends. CDR3 length: 15 amino acids. Germline V CDR1 and CDR2: GTSNPN, SVGIG (reference sequence). CDR3 sequence reads: CAWSVPRVRVYGYTF. CDR3 nucleotides: TGTGCCTGGAGTGTACCCCGGGTCAGGGTTTATGGCTACACCTTC.

This chain uses TRBV7-2 with TRBJ2-1; D gene ambiguous. The germline gives CDR1 SGHTA, CDR2 FQGNSA. V lost 1 base and J 9 bases, leaving 10 bases between the germline ends. This CDR3 has 13 residues. Here the CDR3 DNA reads TGTGCCAGCAGCTTAGACGTACAGCTTGAGCAGTTCTTC. Translation gives CASSLDVQLEQFF.

This clone was seen a few times. The chain carries TRBV6-1 and TRBJ1-5, with D tentatively TRBD1 (5 bases). Per the germline V gene, CDR1 is MNHNS and CDR2 is SASEGT. This CDR3 is 15 amino acids long. Trimming removed 0 bases from V and 7 bases from J, with 13 bases in between. CDR3 bases: TGTGCCAGCAGTGAAGCTCAGGGAATGAGGCAGCCCCAGCATTTT. Translated, it gives CASSEAQGMRQPQHF.

In this sample, this clone turned up once. This chain links TRBV24-1 with TRBJ1-4; 11 nucleotides match TRBD1. J lost 8 bases, V lost 2 bases, and 6 bases had no gene match. Germline CDR1 is KGHDR and CDR2 is SFDVKD. This CDR3 comprises 16 residues. The CDR3 loop is CATSDSTGTGGEKLFF. The DNA for the CDR3 is TGTGCCACCAGTGATTCTACGGGGACAGGGGGAGAAAAACTGTTTTTT.

This chain connects TRBV19 to TRBJ1-5, with D possibly TRBD1 on 5 matching bases. Germline V gene data show CDR1 as LNHDA and CDR2 as SQIVND (reference sequence). The CDR3 spans 15 residues. Trimming removed 3 bases at V and 2 bases at J, with 11 bases between. Here the CDR3 DNA reads TGTGCCAGTAGTATGGGGGGAGGGGGCAATCAGCCCCAGCATTTT. The encoded protein is CASSMGGGGNQPQHF. Full variable domain (remainder filled in from reference TRBV19 and TRBJ1-5): DGGITQSPKYLFRKEGQNVTLSCEQNLNHDAMYWYRQDPGQGLRLIYYSQIVNDFQKGDIAEGYSVSREKKESFPLTVTSAQKNPTAFYLCASSMGGGGNQPQHFGDGTRLSIL.

A few counts support this clone. This rearrangement joins TRBV7-8 to TRBJ1-6, with D possibly matching TRBD1 (6 bases). Germline V CDR1 and CDR2: SGHVS, FQNEAQ. This CDR3 is 14 amino acids long. V lost 4 bases to trimming and J lost 9 bases, with 13 bases between them. The CDR3 DNA follows: TGTGCCAGCAGCTCCACAGGGTCGGGTTCACCCCTCCACTTT. Its translation: CASSSTGSGSPLHF.